The 9 T cell receptor beta chains in this list originate from one sample, sequenced in a study of breast tumors, draining lymph nodes, adjacent tissues. TCRdb processed the multiplex PCR reads anew with MiXCR; each CDR3 protein has one entry. The data show about 180,000 distinct CDR3 sequences, with roughly 30% seen just once and about 4% held by the top ten. Breast cancer patients provided tissue from their axillary draining lymph nodes. Sequenced: axillary lymph node tissue. The receptor source for this set is a female donor with breast cancer. Some clones in this sample may be carry-over from other donors' samples.

A word on this clonotype: An end of the junction differs from the germline gene, which may be a read error. In DNA, the CDR3 is TGTGCCGGCAGCCAAAGACAGGGAAACCTCTACGGGCAGTACTTC. Residues: CAGSQRQGNLYGQYF. V usage is TRBV7-8 and J usage is TRBJ2-7; 7 nucleotides agree with TRBD1. Germline CDR1 SGHVS, CDR2 FQNEAQ. CDR3 length equals 15 residues.

V gene TRBV20-1 combines with J gene TRBJ2-1; a weak D match, TRBD1 (6 bases). CDR1 is DFQATT and CDR2 is SNEGSKA in the germline V gene (reference sequence). V dropped 5 bases and J dropped 10 bases, with 21 bases sitting between them. CDR3 length: 14 amino acids. This CDR3 reads CSASRVGAGKEQFF. The CDR3 region has the DNA TGCAGTGCTTCTCGTGTGGGGGCTGGTAAAGAGCAGTTCTTC.

This clonotype was detected ten times or more. The chain is built from TRBV20-1 and TRBJ2-3; 8 bases match TRBD2. Unmatched junction bases numbered 5, after V lost 3 bases and J lost 3 bases. CDR3 length equals 14 residues. Germline V gene data show CDR1 as DFQATT and CDR2 as SNEGSKA (reference sequence). CDR3 coding DNA: TGCAGTGCTAGGATACGGGGGGGAACAGATACGCAGTATTTT. This codes for CSARIRGGTDTQYF.

This clonotype was counted at least ten times. The chain is built from TRBV11-3 and TRBJ2-2, with a tentative D call TRBD2 (7 bases). V was clipped by 1 base and J by 3 bases, with 12 bases between them. The V gene's germline CDR1 is SGHNT and CDR2 YENEEA. CDR3 length equals 16 residues. The CDR3 is CASSLARGAYTGELFF. As DNA, the CDR3 is TGTGCCAGCAGCTTAGCACGGGGGGCCTACACCGGGGAGCTGTTTTTT.

This clonotype was picked up many times. The rearrangement joins TRBV20-1 to TRBJ2-1; 9 bases align to TRBD2. Germline CDR1 reads DFQATT; CDR2 reads SNEGSKA (reference sequence). The CDR3 is made up of 16 amino acids. J lost 3 bases, V lost 3 bases, and 9 bases had no gene match. CDR3 loop: CSARSSSGNHYNEQFF. CDR3 nucleotides: TGCAGTGCTAGGTCGTCTAGCGGGAACCACTACAATGAGCAGTTCTTC.

This clonotype was recorded many times. The genes are TRBV5-4 and TRBJ2-7; 9 bases line up with TRBD2. This CDR3 contains 13 residues. The germline gives CDR1 SGHNT, CDR2 YYREEE (reference sequence). Trimming took 10 bases from V and 5 from J; bases not matched to a gene: 10. Written as DNA, the CDR3 is TGTGCCTCGAGGCTAGCGGGAACTAACGAGCAGTACTTC. Amino acid sequence: CASRLAGTNEQYF.

CDR3 DNA sequence: TGTGCCAGCAGTCCCGGGACAGGGGGTAACACTGAAGCTTTCTTT. It translates to CASSPGTGGNTEAFF. The J gene is TRBJ1-1, the V gene TRBV12-3 or TRBV12-4, with 11 bases lining up with TRBD1. Trimming cost V 5 bases and J 2 bases; bases outside gene matches: 4. The length of the CDR3 is 15 residues.

This clonotype was seen ten or more times. CDR3 sequence: CASSPHRTSGGEAQYF. The DNA of the CDR3 is TGTGCCAGCAGCCCCCACCGGACTAGCGGGGGGGAAGCGCAGTATTTT. This rearrangement joins TRBV7-9 to TRBJ2-3, with 15 bases aligning to TRBD2. In germline, CDR1 is SEHNR, CDR2 FQNEAQ (reference sequence). CDR3 size: 16 residues. V shed 5 bases, J shed 10 bases, and the junction held 10 bases outside the gene matches.

Regarding this clonotype: The junction differs from germline at one of its ends, possibly a read error. The rearrangement joins TRBV12-3 or TRBV12-4 to TRBJ1-5; no clear D. CDR3 length equals 16 residues. CDR3 loop: CASGSSLTVSNQPRHF. The DNA for the CDR3 is TGTGCTAGTGGTTCCTCGCTGACTGTTAGCAATCAGCCCCGGCATTTT.